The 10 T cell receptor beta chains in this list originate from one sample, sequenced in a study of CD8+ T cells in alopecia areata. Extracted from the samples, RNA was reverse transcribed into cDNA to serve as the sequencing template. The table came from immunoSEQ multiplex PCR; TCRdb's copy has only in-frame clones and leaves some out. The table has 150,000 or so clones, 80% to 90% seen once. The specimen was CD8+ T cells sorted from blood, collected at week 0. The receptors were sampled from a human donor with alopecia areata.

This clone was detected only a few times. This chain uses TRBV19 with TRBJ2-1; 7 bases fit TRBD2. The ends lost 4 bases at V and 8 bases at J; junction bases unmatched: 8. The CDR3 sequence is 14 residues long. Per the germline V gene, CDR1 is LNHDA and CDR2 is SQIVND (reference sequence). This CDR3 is CASSTGGESDEQFF. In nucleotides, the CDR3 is TGTGCCAGTAGTACGGGGGGAGAATCAGATGAGCAGTTCTTC.

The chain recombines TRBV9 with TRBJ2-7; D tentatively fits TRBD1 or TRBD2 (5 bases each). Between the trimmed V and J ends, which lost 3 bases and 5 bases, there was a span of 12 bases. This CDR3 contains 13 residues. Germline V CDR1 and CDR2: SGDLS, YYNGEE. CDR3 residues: CASSAGRLNEQYF. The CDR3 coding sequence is TGTGCCAGCAGCGCGGGACGTCTGAACGAGCAGTACTTC.

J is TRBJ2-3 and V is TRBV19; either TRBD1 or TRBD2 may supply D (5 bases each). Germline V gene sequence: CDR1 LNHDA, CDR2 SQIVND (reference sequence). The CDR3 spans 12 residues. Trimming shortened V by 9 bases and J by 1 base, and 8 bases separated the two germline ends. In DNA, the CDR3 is TGTGCCAGCCGAGGGGGCACAGATACGCAGTATTTT. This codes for CASRGGTDTQYF.

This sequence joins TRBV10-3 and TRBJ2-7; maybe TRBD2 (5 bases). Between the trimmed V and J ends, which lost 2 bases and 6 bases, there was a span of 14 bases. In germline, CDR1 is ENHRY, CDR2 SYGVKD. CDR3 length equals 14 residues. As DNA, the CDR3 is TGTGCCATCAGTGAGCCGGCGAGGGATCTCGAGCAGTACTTC. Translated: CAISEPARDLEQYF.

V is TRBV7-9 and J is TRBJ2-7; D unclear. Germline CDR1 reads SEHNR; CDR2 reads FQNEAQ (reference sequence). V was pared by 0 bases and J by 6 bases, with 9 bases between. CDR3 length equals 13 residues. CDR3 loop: CASSLAGRSEQYF. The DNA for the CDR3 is TGTGCCAGCAGCTTAGCGGGAAGGAGCGAGCAGTACTTC.

The CDR3 DNA reads as TGCGCCAGCAGCTCACTAGCGGGAGAAGGCACAGATACGCAGTATTTT. It yields the protein CASSSLAGEGTDTQYF. The chain recombines TRBV5-1 with TRBJ2-3; 11 bases are a match to TRBD2. Germline CDR1 is SGHRS and CDR2 is YFSETQ. The length of the CDR3 is 16 residues. V shed 3 bases and J 1 base; nucleotides not matched to a gene: 4.

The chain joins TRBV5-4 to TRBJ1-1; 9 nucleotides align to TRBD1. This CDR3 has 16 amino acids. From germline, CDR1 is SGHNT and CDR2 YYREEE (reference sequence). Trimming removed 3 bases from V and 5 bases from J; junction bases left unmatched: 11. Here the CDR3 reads CASSSVPGQGRTEAFF. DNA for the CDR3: TGTGCCAGCAGCTCAGTCCCGGGACAGGGTCGGACTGAAGCTTTCTTT.

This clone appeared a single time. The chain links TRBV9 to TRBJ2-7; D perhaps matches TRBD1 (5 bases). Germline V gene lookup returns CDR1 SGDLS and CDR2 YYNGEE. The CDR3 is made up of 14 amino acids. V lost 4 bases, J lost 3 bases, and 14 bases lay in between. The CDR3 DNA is TGTGCCAGCAGCCCCACGGACATACTCTACGAGCAGTACTTC. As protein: CASSPTDILYEQYF.

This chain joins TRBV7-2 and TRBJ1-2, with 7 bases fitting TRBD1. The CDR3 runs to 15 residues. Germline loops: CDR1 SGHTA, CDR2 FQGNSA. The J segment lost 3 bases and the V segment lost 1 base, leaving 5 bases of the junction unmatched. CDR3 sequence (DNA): TGTGCCAGCAGCTTAGACGGGACAGCTTACTATGGCTACACCTTC. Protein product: CASSLDGTAYYGYTF.

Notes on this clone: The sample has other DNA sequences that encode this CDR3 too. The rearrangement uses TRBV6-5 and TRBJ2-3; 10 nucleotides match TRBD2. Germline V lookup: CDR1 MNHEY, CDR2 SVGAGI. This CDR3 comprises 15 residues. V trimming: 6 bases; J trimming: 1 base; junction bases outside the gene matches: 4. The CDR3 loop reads CASRSGLAGTDTQYF. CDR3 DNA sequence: TGTGCCAGCAGATCCGGACTAGCGGGCACAGATACGCAGTATTTT.